A single sample is the source of the 14 T cell receptor beta chains below, sequenced in a study of glioma-infiltrating T cells after dendritic cell vaccination. The time point here: after dendritic cell vaccination, including at tumor progression/relapse. Sequencing used immunoSEQ multiplex PCR; TCRdb keeps in-frame clones, though not all of them. The data contain 100,000 to 120,000 clones, around 91% of them seen just once; the ten biggest clones take up 2.7%. This material consisted of blood, taken after dendritic cell vaccination. The receptor set was obtained from a human donor with glioblastoma.

The chain couples TRBV6-5 to TRBJ2-7, with 7 bases fitting TRBD2. Per germline, CDR1 MNHEY and CDR2 SVGAGI. CDR3 length equals 14 residues. After removal of 2 bases from V and 7 bases from J, the junction contained 8 bases not matched to a gene. The CDR3 DNA sequence: TGTGCCAGCAGTTACATGGCGGGAGCTAGGGAGCAGTACTTC. Translation: CASSYMAGAREQYF.

The V and J genes are TRBV19 and TRBJ1-5; TRBD1 might be the D (6 bases). The CDR3 has 15 amino acids. The germline V gene encodes CDR1 LNHDA and CDR2 SQIVND (reference sequence). The germline V and J ends were trimmed by 7 bases and 5 bases, with 18 bases remaining between them. DNA of the CDR3: TGTGCCAGTATTCGCCGGGGGGCGATATATCAGCCCCAGCATTTT. It encodes CASIRRGAIYQPQHF.

The chain recombines TRBV19 with TRBJ1-4, with 8 bases fitting TRBD1. J was trimmed by 4 bases and V by 5 bases; bases with no gene match: 6. This CDR3 region has 15 residues. Germline assignment: CDR1 LNHDA and CDR2 SQIVND (reference sequence). DNA of the CDR3: TGTGCCAGTAGTCGAGCTGGGACAGGTAATGAAAAACTGTTTTTT. This sequence encodes CASSRAGTGNEKLFF. The complete variable domain, with remaining parts taken from reference TRBV19 and TRBJ1-4, reads DGGITQSPKYLFRKEGQNVTLSCEQNLNHDAMYWYRQDPGQGLRLIYYSQIVNDFQKGDIAEGYSVSREKKESFPLTVTSAQKNPTAFYLCASSRAGTGNEKLFFGSGTQLSVL.

In this sample, this clone turned up a few times. This rearrangement joins TRBV19 to TRBJ2-2; possibly TRBD2 for D (7 bases). Trimming removed 2 bases from V and 1 base from J, with 17 bases in between. This CDR3 contains 18 residues. CDR1 and CDR2 from the germline V gene are LNHDA and SQIVND (reference sequence). This chain's CDR3 is CASSILGGRTVNTGELFF. The CDR3 coding sequence is TGTGCCAGTAGTATACTCGGGGGGAGGACAGTGAACACCGGGGAGCTGTTTTTT.

The chain has TRBV30 and TRBJ1-1; TRBD1 might be the D (6 bases). V was clipped by 2 bases and J by 0 bases, with 7 bases between them. The CDR3 is 13 residues long. CDR1 and CDR2 from the germline V gene are GTSNPN and SVGIG (reference sequence). CDR3 sequence reads: CAWSTGLNTEAFF. DNA of the CDR3: TGTGCCTGGAGTACAGGGTTGAACACTGAAGCTTTCTTT.

This clone has only one observation. A read error may account for a junction end that differs from germline. The rearrangement links TRBV7-7 to TRBJ2-5; 9 bases match TRBD1. The CDR3 sequence is 14 residues long. The V gene's germline CDR1 is SSHAT and CDR2 FNYEAQ (reference sequence). The CDR3: CASSQNRGLETQYF. CDR3 bases: TGTGCTAGCAGTCAAAACAGGGGGCTGGAGACCCAGTACTTC. Combining the CDR3 with reference TRBV7-7 and TRBJ2-5 gives the whole variable domain GAGVSQSPRYKVTKRGQDVTLRCDPISSHATLYWYQQALGQGPEFLTYFNYEAQPDKSGLPSDRFSAERPEGSISTLTIQRTEQRDSAMYRCASSQNRGLETQYFGPGTRLLVL.

This clone has more than one count but fewer than ten. The CDR3 spells CASRTDREHEQFF. In DNA form, the CDR3 reads TGTGCCAGCAGGACCGACAGAGAGCATGAGCAGTTCTTC. The gene calls are TRBV6-5 and TRBJ2-1; TRBD1 is a possible D gene (5 bases). The V end lost 6 bases, the J end lost 8 bases, and 14 bases lay between the germline ends. Germline loops: CDR1 MNHEY, CDR2 SVGAGI. The CDR3 consists of 13 residues.

This clone was detected only once. This chain joins TRBV10-3 and TRBJ1-2; 7 positions agree with TRBD1. V lost 2 bases and J lost 7; bases outside the gene matches: 4. This CDR3 has 13 residues. CDR1 is ENHRY, CDR2 SYGVKD, per germline. In nucleotides, the CDR3 is TGTGCCATCAGTGAGGGACAGGAGGGTGGCTACACCTTC. This translates into CAISEGQEGGYTF.

V is TRBV7-3 and J is TRBJ2-6; 9 nucleotides match TRBD1. V shed 5 bases, J shed 0 bases, and the junction held 5 bases outside the gene matches. Germline values: CDR1 SGHTA, CDR2 FQGTGA. This CDR3 has 17 amino acids. The CDR3 DNA reads TGTGCCAGCAGCCCCGGGACAGGGTACTCTGGGGCCAACGTCCTGACTTTC. Translation gives CASSPGTGYSGANVLTF. Full variable domain (missing parts from reference TRBV7-3 and TRBJ2-6): GAGVSQTPSNKVTEKGKYVELRCDPISGHTALYWYRQSLGQGPEFLIYFQGTGAADDSGLPNDRFFAVRPEGSVSTLKIQRTERGDSAVYLCASSPGTGYSGANVLTFGAGSRLTVL.

This clone was observed a few times. The V gene is TRBV5-1, the J gene TRBJ2-5, with TRBD1 matching over 7 bases. This CDR3 has 14 amino acids. V lost 0 bases, J lost 6 bases, and 5 bases stayed unmatched. The germline V gene has CDR1 SGHRS and CDR2 YFSETQ. The CDR3 bases are TGCGCCAGCAGCTTGGAGAACAGGGGACAGACCCAGTACTTC. Translation gives CASSLENRGQTQYF.

V is TRBV7-6 and J is TRBJ2-1; 8 bases align to TRBD1. The CDR3 has 16 residues. V was pared by 3 bases and J by 6 bases, with 10 bases of the junction left unmatched. Germline assignment: CDR1 SGHVS and CDR2 FNYEAQ. The CDR3 DNA follows: TGTGCCAGCAGCTTCGGGTGGGCAGGGGGCCGCAATGAGCAGTTCTTC. This translates into CASSFGWAGGRNEQFF.

This clone occurred once. The chain links TRBV19 to TRBJ2-7; D perhaps matches TRBD2 (6 bases). Looked up from germline, CDR1 is LNHDA and CDR2 is SQIVND (reference sequence). This CDR3 is 17 amino acids long. Trimming pared 2 bases from V and 5 bases from J, leaving 22 bases between. The CDR3 spells CASSISLPRERGDEQYF. The CDR3, as DNA: TGTGCCAGTAGTATATCCCTCCCCCGGGAGCGAGGTGACGAGCAGTACTTC.

Only one count was recorded for this clone. The chain couples TRBV11-1 to TRBJ2-7; TRBD1 matches 7 bases. The V gene's germline CDR1 is SGHAT and CDR2 FQDESV (reference sequence). This CDR3 has 15 amino acids. Unmatched junction bases numbered 6, after V lost 1 base and J lost 3 bases. As DNA, the CDR3 is TGTGCCAGCAGCTTAGGGACAGGAGCCGTCTACGAGCAGTACTTC. Translation gives CASSLGTGAVYEQYF.

The chain combines TRBV2 with TRBJ2-7; D is possibly TRBD2 (5 bases). The V end lost 3 bases, the J end lost 3 bases, and 12 bases lay between the germline ends. The CDR3 contains 14 residues. The germline CDR1 and CDR2 sequences are SNHLY and FYNNEI. In DNA form, the CDR3 reads TGTGCCAGCAGTGATTTCAGCGGCGGCTACGAGCAGTACTTC. It is translated as CASSDFSGGYEQYF.